This T cell receptor beta chain appears in the sequencing data of a study of spatial heterogeneity in lung cancer. TCRdb analysed the 5' RACE reads with MiXCR anew, one entry per CDR3 protein. The sample lists around 26,000 distinct CDR3 sequences, 7% seen once, with approximately 14% in the top ten. The time point is: sample taken at primary tumor resection. Unsorted whole RNA samples from tumor, nontumor lung or frozen PBMC were sequenced. This CDR3 has 15 residues. The trim removed 3 bases at V and 4 bases at J, leaving 3 bases unmatched. J is TRBJ2-3 and V is TRBV12-3 or TRBV12-4; TRBD1 agrees at 11 bases. This sample comprised PBMCs, obtained at surgery. This sequence originates from a male donor with early-stage non-small cell lung cancer. CDR3 sequence (DNA): TGTGCCAGCAGTTTCCGGACAGGGGGCTCAGATACGCAGTATTTT. Its translation is CASSFRTGGSDTQYF.